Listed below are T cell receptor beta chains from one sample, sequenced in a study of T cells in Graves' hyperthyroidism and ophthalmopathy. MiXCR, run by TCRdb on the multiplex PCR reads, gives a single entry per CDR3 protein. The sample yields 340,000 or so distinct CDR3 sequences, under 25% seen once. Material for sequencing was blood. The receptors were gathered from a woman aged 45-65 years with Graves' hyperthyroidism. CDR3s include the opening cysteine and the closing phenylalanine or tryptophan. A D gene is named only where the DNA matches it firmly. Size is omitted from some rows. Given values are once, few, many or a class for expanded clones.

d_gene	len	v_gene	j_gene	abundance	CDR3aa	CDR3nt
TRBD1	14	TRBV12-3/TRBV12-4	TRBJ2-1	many	CASTRDRVEDEQFF	TGTGCCAGCACTCGGGACAGGGTGGAAGATGAGCAGTTCTTC
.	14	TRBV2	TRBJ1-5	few	CASSRAEGLSPQHF	TGTGCCAGCAGTCGGGCCGAGGGTCTATCGCCCCAGCATTTT
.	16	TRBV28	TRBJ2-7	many	CATSSKEFWGDYEQYF	TGTGCCACCTCAAGCAAGGAGTTTTGGGGGGACTACGAGCAGTACTTC
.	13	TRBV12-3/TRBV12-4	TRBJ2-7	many	CASSLPPGHEQYF	TGTGCCAGCAGCCTTCCTCCAGGGCACGAGCAGTACTTC
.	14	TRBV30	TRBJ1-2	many	CAWSVLMGVGGYTF	TGTGCCTGGAGTGTACTCATGGGCGTAGGAGGCTACACCTTC
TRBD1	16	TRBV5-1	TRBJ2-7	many	CASSTLGQGTPYEQYF	TGCGCCAGCAGCACTCTCGGACAGGGTACGCCCTACGAGCAGTACTTC
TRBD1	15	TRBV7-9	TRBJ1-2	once	CASSSQTGDHYGYTF	TGTGCCAGCAGCTCCCAGACAGGGGACCACTATGGCTACACCTTC
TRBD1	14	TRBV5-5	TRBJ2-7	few	CASNHRDRAYEQYF	TGTGCCAGCAACCACCGGGACAGGGCATACGAGCAGTACTTC
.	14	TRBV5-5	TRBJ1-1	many	CASSLTAHRDRAFF	TGTGCCAGCAGCTTAACGGCCCACAGGGATCGAGCTTTCTTT
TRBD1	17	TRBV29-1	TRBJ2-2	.	CSVEGGQGISNTGELFF	TGCAGCGTTGAAGGAGGACAGGGGATTTCGAACACCGGGGAGCTGTTTTTT
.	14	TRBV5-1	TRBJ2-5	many	CASSLDRPQETQYF	TGCGCCAGCAGCTTGGACAGGCCACAAGAGACCCAGTACTTC
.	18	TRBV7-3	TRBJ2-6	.	CASSLQGNKFSGANVLTF	TGTGCCAGCAGCTTACAAGGCAACAAGTTCTCTGGGGCCAACGTCCTGACTTTC
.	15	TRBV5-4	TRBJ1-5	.	CASSLGGGVNQPQHF	TGTGCCAGCAGCTTGGGCGGGGGGGTAAATCAGCCCCAGCATTTT
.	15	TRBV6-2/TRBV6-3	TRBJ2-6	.	CAITHRGSGANVLTF	TGTGCCATCACCCACCGTGGTTCTGGGGCCAACGTCCTGACTTTC
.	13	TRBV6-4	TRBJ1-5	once	CASSEEVRGPQHF	TGTGCCAGCAGTGAAGAGGTCCGAGGGCCCCAGCATTTT
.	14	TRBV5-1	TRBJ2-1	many	CASSSTGKNNEQFF	TGCGCCAGCAGCTCGACCGGGAAAAACAATGAGCAATTCTTC
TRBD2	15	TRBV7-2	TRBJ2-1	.	CASSRRAGHHNEQFF	TGTGCCAGCAGTCGACGAGCGGGGCATCACAATGAGCAGTTCTTC
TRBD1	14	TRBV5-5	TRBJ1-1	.	CASRSPGGGTEAFF	TGTGCCAGCAGATCCCCAGGGGGGGGCACTGAAGCTTTCTTT
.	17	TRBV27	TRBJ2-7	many	CASTQTFMSGRSYEQYF	TGTGCCAGCACCCAAACTTTTATGTCAGGTCGATCCTACGAGCAGTACTTC
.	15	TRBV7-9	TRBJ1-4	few	CASSFGTTTNEKLFF	TGTGCCAGCAGCTTCGGGACAACAACTAATGAAAAACTGTTTTTT
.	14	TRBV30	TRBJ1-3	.	CAWSFGAPGDTIYF	TGTGCCTGGAGCTTTGGGGCTCCCGGAGACACCATATATTTT
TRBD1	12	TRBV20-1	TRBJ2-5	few	CSAGQGRKAQYF	TGCAGTGCTGGACAGGGGAGGAAGGCCCAGTACTTC
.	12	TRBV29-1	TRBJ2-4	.	CSVGPDRNIQYF	TGCAGCGTTGGGCCAGATCGGAACATTCAGTACTTC
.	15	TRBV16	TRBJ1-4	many	CASSQSAATNEKLFF	TGTGCCAGCAGCCAATCCGCCGCAACTAATGAAAAACTGTTTTTT
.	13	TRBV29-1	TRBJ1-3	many	CSFRGSSGNTIYF	TGCAGCTTCAGGGGCAGCTCTGGAAACACCATATATTTT
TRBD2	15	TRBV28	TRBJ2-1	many	CASSLQRSGRNEQFF	TGTGCCAGCAGCCTTCAGCGGAGCGGGAGGAATGAGCAGTTCTTC
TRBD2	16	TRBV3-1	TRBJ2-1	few	CASSQAGLAGGDEQFF	TGTGCCAGCAGCCAAGCGGGACTAGCGGGGGGAGATGAGCAGTTCTTC
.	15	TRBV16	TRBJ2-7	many	CASSQSSQLLYEQYF	TGTGCCAGCAGCCAATCCTCACAGCTACTCTACGAGCAGTACTTC
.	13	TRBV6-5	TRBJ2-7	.	CASSYRTLGEQYF	TGTGCCAGCAGTTACAGGACACTTGGCGAGCAGTACTTC
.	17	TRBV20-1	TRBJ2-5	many	CSASPWGRKGDRETQYF	TGCAGTGCTAGTCCCTGGGGCAGGAAAGGGGACCGAGAGACCCAGTACTTC
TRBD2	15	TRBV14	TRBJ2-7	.	CASSILAGYSYEQYF	TGTGCCAGCAGCATACTAGCGGGGTACTCCTACGAGCAGTACTTC
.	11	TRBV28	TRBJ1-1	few	CASPSGTEAFF	TGTGCCAGCCCATCCGGGACTGAAGCTTTCTTT
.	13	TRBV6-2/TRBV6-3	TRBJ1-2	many	CASLGESTYGYTF	TGTGCCAGCCTGGGGGAAAGCACCTATGGCTACACCTTC